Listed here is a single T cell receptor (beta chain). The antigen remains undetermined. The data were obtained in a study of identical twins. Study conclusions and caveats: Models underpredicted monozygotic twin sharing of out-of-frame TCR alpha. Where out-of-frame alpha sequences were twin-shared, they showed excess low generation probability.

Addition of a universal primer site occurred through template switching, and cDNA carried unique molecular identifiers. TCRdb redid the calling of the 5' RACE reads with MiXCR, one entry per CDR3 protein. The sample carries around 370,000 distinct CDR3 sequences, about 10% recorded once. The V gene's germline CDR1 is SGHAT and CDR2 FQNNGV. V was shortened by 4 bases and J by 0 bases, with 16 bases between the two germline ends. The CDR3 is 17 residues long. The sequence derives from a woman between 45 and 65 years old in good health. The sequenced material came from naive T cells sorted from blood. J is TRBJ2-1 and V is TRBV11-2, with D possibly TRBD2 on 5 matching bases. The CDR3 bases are TGTGCCAGCAGCTACCCGAGGAGCGGAGACTCCTACAATGAGCAGTTCTTC. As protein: CASSYPRSGDSYNEQFF.